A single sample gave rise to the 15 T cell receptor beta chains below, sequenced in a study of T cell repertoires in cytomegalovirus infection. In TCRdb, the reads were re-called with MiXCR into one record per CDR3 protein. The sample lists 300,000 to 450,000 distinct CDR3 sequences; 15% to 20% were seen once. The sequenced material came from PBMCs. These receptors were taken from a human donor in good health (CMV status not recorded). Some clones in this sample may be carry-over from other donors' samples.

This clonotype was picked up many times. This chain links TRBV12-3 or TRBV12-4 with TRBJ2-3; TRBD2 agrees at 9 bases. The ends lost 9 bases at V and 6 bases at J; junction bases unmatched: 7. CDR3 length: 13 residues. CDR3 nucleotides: TGTGCCAGTACAATTAGCGGGAGCGATACGCAGTATTTT. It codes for CASTISGSDTQYF.

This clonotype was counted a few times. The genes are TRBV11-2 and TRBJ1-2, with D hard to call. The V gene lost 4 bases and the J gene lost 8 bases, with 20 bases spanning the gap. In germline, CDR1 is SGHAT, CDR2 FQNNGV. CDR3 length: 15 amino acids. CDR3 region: CASSSIRVGTSGYTF. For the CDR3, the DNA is TGTGCCAGCAGCTCCATACGCGTGGGAACGAGCGGCTACACCTTC.

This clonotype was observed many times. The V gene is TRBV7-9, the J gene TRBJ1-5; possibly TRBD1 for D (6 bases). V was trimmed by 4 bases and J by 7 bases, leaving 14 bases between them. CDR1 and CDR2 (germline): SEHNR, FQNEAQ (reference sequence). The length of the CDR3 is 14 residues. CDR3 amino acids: CASSWTVQPQPQHF. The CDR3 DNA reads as TGTGCCAGCAGCTGGACAGTTCAGCCCCAGCCCCAGCATTTT.

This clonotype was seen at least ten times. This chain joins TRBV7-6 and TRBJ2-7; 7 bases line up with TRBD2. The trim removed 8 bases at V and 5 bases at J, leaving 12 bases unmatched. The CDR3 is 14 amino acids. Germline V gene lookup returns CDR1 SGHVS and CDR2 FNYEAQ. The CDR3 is CASGLGGSPNEQYF. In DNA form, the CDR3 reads TGTGCCAGCGGCCTGGGCGGGAGCCCTAACGAGCAGTACTTC.

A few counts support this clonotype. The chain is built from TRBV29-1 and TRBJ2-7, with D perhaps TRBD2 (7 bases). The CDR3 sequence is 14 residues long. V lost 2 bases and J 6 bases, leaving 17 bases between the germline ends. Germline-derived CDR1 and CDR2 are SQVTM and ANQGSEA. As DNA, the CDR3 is TGCAGCGTTGAAAGGGCGTGGGGGGGCGGCGAGCAGTACTTC. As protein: CSVERAWGGGEQYF.

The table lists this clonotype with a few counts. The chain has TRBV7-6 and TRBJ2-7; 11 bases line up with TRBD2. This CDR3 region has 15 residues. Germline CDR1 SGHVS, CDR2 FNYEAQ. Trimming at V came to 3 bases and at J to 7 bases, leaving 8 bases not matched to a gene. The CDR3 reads CASSLKLAGVSEQYF. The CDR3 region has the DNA TGTGCCAGCAGCTTGAAACTAGCGGGAGTTTCTGAGCAGTACTTC.

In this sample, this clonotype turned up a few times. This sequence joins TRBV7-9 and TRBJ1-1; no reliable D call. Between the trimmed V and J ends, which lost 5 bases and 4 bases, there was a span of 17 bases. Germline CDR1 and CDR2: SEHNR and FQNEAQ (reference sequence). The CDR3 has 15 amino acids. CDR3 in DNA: TGTGCCAGCAGCCCCGAGCCCTTTTATGGCACTGAAGCTTTCTTT. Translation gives CASSPEPFYGTEAFF.

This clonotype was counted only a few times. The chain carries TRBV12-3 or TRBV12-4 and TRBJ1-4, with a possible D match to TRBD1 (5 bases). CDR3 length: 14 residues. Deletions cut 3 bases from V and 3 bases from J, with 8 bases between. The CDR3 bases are TGTGCCAGCAGTTTGGGGCTGGCTAATGAAAAACTGTTTTTT. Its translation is CASSLGLANEKLFF.

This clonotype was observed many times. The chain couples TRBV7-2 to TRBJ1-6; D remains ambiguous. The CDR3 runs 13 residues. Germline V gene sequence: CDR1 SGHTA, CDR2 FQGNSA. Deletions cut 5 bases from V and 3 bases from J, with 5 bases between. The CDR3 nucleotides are TGTGCCAGCAGCACCGACTATAATTCACCCCTCCACTTT. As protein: CASSTDYNSPLHF. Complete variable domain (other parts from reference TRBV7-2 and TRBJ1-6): GAGVSQSPSNKVTEKGKDVELRCDPISGHTALYWYRQSLGQGLEFLIYFQGNSAPDKSGLPSDRFSAERTGGSVSTLTIQRTQQEDSAVYLCASSTDYNSPLHFGNGTRLTVT.

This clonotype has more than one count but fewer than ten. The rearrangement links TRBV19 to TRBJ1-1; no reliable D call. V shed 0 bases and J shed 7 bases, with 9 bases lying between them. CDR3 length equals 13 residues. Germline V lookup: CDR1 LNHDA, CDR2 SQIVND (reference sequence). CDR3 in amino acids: CASSIDPGSEAFF. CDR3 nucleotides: TGTGCCAGTAGTATAGATCCGGGCAGTGAAGCTTTCTTT.

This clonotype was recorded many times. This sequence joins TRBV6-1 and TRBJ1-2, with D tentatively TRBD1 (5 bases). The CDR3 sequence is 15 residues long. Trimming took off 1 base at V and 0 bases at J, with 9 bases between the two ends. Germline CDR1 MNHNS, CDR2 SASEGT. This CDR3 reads CASSEVETANYGYTF. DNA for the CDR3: TGTGCCAGCAGTGAAGTTGAGACAGCTAACTATGGCTACACCTTC.

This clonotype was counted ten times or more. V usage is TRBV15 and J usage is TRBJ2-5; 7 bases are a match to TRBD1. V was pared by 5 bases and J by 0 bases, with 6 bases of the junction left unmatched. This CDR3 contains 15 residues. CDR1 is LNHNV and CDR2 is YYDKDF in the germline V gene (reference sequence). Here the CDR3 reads CATSGIQGNQETQYF. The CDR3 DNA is TGTGCCACCAGCGGAATACAGGGGAACCAAGAGACCCAGTACTTC.

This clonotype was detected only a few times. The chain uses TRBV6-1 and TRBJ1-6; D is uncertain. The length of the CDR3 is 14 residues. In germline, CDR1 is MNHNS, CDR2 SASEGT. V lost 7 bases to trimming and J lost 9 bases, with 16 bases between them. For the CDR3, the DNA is TGTGCCAGCAACCGCGGTATCGGGTTTTCACCCCTCCACTTT. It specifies CASNRGIGFSPLHF.

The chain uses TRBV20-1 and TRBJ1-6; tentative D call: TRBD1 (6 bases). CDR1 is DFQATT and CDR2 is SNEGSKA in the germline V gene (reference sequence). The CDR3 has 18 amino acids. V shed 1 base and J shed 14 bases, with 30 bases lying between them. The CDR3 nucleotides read TGCAGTGCTAGAGCAACAACCCGGACTCCTGAAGGGGGAATTGCCCTCCACTTT. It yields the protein CSARATTRTPEGGIALHF.

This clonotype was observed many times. CDR3 sequence: CASSLEGGLAYNEQFF. DNA for the CDR3: TGTGCCAGCAGCTTAGAAGGAGGACTAGCCTACAATGAGCAGTTCTTC. V is TRBV7-6 and J is TRBJ2-1, with 7 bases identical to TRBD2. V was pared by 1 base and J by 2 bases, with 5 bases of the junction left unmatched. Germline V lookup: CDR1 SGHVS, CDR2 FNYEAQ. CDR3 length: 16 amino acids.